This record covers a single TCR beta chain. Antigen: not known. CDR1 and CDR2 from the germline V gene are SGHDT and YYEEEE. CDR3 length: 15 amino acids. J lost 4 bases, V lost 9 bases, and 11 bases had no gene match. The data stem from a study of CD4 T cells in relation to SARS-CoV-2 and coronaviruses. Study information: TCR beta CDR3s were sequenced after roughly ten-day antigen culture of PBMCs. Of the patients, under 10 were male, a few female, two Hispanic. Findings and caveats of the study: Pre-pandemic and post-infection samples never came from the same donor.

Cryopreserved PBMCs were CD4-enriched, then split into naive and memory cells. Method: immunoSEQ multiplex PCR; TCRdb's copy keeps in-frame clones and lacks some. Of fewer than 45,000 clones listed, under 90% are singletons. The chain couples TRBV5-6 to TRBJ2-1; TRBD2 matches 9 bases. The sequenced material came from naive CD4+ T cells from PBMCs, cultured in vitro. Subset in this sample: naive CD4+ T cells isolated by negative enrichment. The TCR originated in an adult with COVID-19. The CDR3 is CATRSWLAGYNEQFF. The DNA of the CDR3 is TGTGCCACCCGCTCGTGGCTAGCGGGGTACAATGAGCAGTTCTTC.